Listed here are 25 T cell receptor beta chains from one sample, sequenced in a study of blood T cell repertoires in COVID-19. The table came from immunoSEQ multiplex PCR; TCRdb's copy has only in-frame clones and leaves some out. This table has about 250,000 clones, about 80% appearing once. Material for sequencing was peripheral blood. The receptor source for this set is a person aged 65 to 85 with COVID-19, enrolled during active disease.

This clone was seen a handful of times. The chain recombines TRBV11-2 with TRBJ1-1, with unresolved D. Germline V gives CDR1 SGHAT, CDR2 FQNNGV. V was clipped by 2 bases and J by 5 bases, with 9 bases between them. The CDR3 has 13 residues. This CDR3 is CASSLKRGTEAFF. In nucleotides, the CDR3 is TGTGCCAGCAGCTTAAAGAGAGGAACTGAAGCTTTCTTT. The full variable domain, its missing parts supplied by reference TRBV11-2 and TRBJ1-1, is EAGVAQSPRYKIIEKRQSVAFWCNPISGHATLYWYQQILGQGPKLLIQFQNNGVVDDSQLPKDRFSAERLKGVDSTLKIQPAKLEDSAVYLCASSLKRGTEAFFGQGTRLTVV.

The V gene is TRBV14, the J gene TRBJ2-2; the D is unclear. CDR3 length equals 14 residues. From germline, CDR1 is SGHDN and CDR2 FVKESK. V was shortened by 2 bases and J by 6 bases, with 10 bases between the two germline ends. Here the CDR3 reads CASSQTKSSGELFF. CDR3 in DNA: TGTGCCAGCAGCCAAACTAAGTCCTCCGGGGAGCTGTTTTTT.

The genes are TRBV18 and TRBJ1-1, with 8 nucleotides matching TRBD1. Germline trimming cut 3 bases from V and 1 base from J; bases unmatched to any gene: 4. The CDR3 runs 15 residues. Germline assignment: CDR1 KGHSH and CDR2 LQKENI. Written as DNA, the CDR3 is TGTGCCAGCTCACCCTTCGGGACAGGGAACACTGAAGCTTTCTTT. Its protein is CASSPFGTGNTEAFF.

This clone was recorded once. The chain joins TRBV19 to TRBJ1-2; D may be TRBD1 (5 bases). The CDR3 covers 13 residues. Trimming cost V 4 bases and J 13 bases, with 19 bases left between them. Looked up from germline, CDR1 is LNHDA and CDR2 is SQIVND (reference sequence). The CDR3 region has the DNA TGTGCCAGTAGTAAAGTCGTGGGGGGTCACCCCACCTTC. Residues: CASSKVVGGHPTF. Complete variable domain (other parts from reference TRBV19 and TRBJ1-2): DGGITQSPKYLFRKEGQNVTLSCEQNLNHDAMYWYRQDPGQGLRLIYYSQIVNDFQKGDIAEGYSVSREKKESFPLTVTSAQKNPTAFYLCASSKVVGGHPTFGSGTRLTVV.

The CDR3 loop reads CASSRLAGATDTQYF. DNA for the CDR3: TGTGCCAGCAGCCGACTAGCGGGAGCCACAGATACGCAGTATTTT. V and J are TRBV7-9 and TRBJ2-3, with 12 bases that match TRBD2. The CDR3 consists of 15 residues. The germline CDR1 and CDR2 sequences are SEHNR and FQNEAQ (reference sequence). The trim removed 5 bases at V and 2 bases at J, leaving 2 bases unmatched.

The chain recombines TRBV20-1 with TRBJ1-2; TRBD1 is a possible D gene (5 bases). The CDR3 has 14 amino acids. Deletions cut 3 bases from V and 4 bases from J, with 15 bases between. The germline V gene has CDR1 DFQATT and CDR2 SNEGSKA (reference sequence). The CDR3: CSASTPRQGYGYTF. CDR3 nucleotides: TGCAGTGCTAGTACCCCCCGGCAGGGCTATGGCTACACCTTC.

The chain carries TRBV28 and TRBJ1-1; no clear D. The CDR3 runs 15 residues. Germline values: CDR1 MDHEN, CDR2 SYDVKM. The V gene lost 3 bases and the J gene lost 1 base, with 12 bases spanning the gap. The DNA of the CDR3 is TGTGCCAGCAGTTTGAGGGTGGGGTGGAACACTGAAGCTTTCTTT. It encodes CASSLRVGWNTEAFF. The full variable domain, with the rest looked up from reference TRBV28 and TRBJ1-1, is DVKVTQSSRYLVKRTGEKVFLECVQDMDHENMFWYRQDPGLGLRLIYFSYDVKMKEKGDIPEGYSVSREKKERFSLILESASTNQTSMYLCASSLRVGWNTEAFFGQGTRLTVV.

The chain carries TRBV3-1 (or the pseudogene TRBV3-2) and TRBJ1-1; 7 bases fit TRBD1. The germline CDR1 and CDR2 sequences are LGHDT and YNNKEL (reference sequence). CDR3 size: 14 residues. With 6 bases clipped from V and 5 bases from J, the junction kept 9 bases outside the gene matches. The CDR3: CASSRKDRETEAFF. The CDR3 DNA follows: TGTGCCAGCAGTCGCAAAGACAGGGAGACTGAAGCTTTCTTT.

The chain carries TRBV15 and TRBJ2-7, with 8 bases that match TRBD1. V gave up 0 bases and J gave up 2 bases; unmatched junction bases: 3. CDR1 LNHNV and CDR2 YYDKDF come from the germline V gene (reference sequence). This CDR3 has 15 amino acids. DNA of the CDR3: TGTGCCACCAGCAGAGAACAGGGGGGCCCCTACGAGCAGTACTTC. It encodes CATSREQGGPYEQYF.

The chain carries TRBV29-1 and TRBJ2-1; no clear D gene. Looked up from germline, CDR1 is SQVTM and CDR2 is ANQGSEA. Trimming pared 5 bases from V and 4 bases from J, leaving 6 bases between. The CDR3 extends over 11 amino acids. The CDR3 spells CSVPQYNEQFF. DNA for the CDR3: TGCAGCGTTCCGCAGTACAATGAGCAGTTCTTC.

The genes are TRBV6-2 or TRBV6-3 and TRBJ1-3; D gene uncertain. The CDR3 covers 15 residues. The germline V gene encodes CDR1 MNHEY and CDR2 SVGEGT. The V end lost 1 base, the J end lost 4 bases, and 11 bases lay between the germline ends. CDR3 amino acids: CASSYYPGPGNTIYF. CDR3 DNA: TGTGCCAGCAGTTACTATCCAGGTCCGGGAAACACCATATATTTT.

This chain connects TRBV11-2 to TRBJ1-6; D call uncertain. The CDR3 spans 15 residues. The germline V gene has CDR1 SGHAT and CDR2 FQNNGV. Trimming stripped 1 base from V and 6 bases from J, with 10 bases between. The CDR3 DNA is TGTGCCAGCAGCTTAGTGGCGACACCTAATTCACCCCTCCACTTT. This translates into CASSLVATPNSPLHF.

Comments on this clone: A much larger clone lies one base from this, so it may be a read error. V and J are TRBV21-1 and TRBJ2-7; the table's D gene call, TRBD2, was not cross checked with the DNA. TRBV21-1 is a known pseudogene. The length of the CDR3 is 15 residues. The CDR3 coding sequence is TGTGCCAGCACCCACCGGGACTCGAAGTCCTACGAGCAGTACTTC. Translated, it gives CASTHRDSKSYEQYF.

The chain is built from TRBV28 and TRBJ2-7; no clear D. Germline values: CDR1 MDHEN, CDR2 SYDVKM. The CDR3 contains 14 residues. V was clipped by 8 bases and J by 0 bases, with 14 bases between them. The CDR3 spells CASLPRLYSYEQYF. Written as DNA, the CDR3 is TGTGCCAGCTTACCCAGGCTTTACTCCTACGAGCAGTACTTC. The variable domain in full, completed from reference TRBV28 and TRBJ2-7, reads DVKVTQSSRYLVKRTGEKVFLECVQDMDHENMFWYRQDPGLGLRLIYFSYDVKMKEKGDIPEGYSVSREKKERFSLILESASTNQTSMYLCASLPRLYSYEQYFGPGTRLTVT.

J is TRBJ2-3 and V is TRBV6-6; 10 nucleotides agree with TRBD2. The CDR3 sequence is 16 residues long. From germline, CDR1 is MNHNY and CDR2 SVGAGI (reference sequence). Trimming removed 2 bases from V and 6 bases from J; junction bases left unmatched: 8. CDR3 sequence (DNA): TGTGCCAGCAGTTACGGGGCAGGGACTAGCGTTGATACGCAGTATTTT. As protein: CASSYGAGTSVDTQYF.

This chain links TRBV7-9 with TRBJ1-1; possible D gene TRBD1, 6 bases. The germline CDR1 and CDR2 sequences are SEHNR and FQNEAQ (reference sequence). Trimming stripped 4 bases from V and 6 bases from J, with 21 bases between. This CDR3 spans 16 amino acids. CDR3 loop: CASSSTDRSSGAEAFF. The CDR3 nucleotides read TGTGCCAGCAGCTCGACGGACAGATCTTCAGGCGCTGAAGCTTTCTTT.

This chain links TRBV19 with TRBJ1-2; D is undetermined. This CDR3 comprises 14 residues. The V and J ends lost 5 bases and 4 bases respectively, with 14 bases between them. Germline-derived CDR1 and CDR2 are LNHDA and SQIVND (reference sequence). The DNA of the CDR3 is TGTGCCAGTAGTGCCGGTATAGGGAGCTATGGCTACACCTTC. Amino acids: CASSAGIGSYGYTF.

The chain is built from TRBV4-1 and TRBJ1-3; D unclear. The CDR3 has 15 residues. The V and J ends lost 1 base and 2 bases respectively, with 9 bases between them. Germline V gene lookup returns CDR1 MGHRA and CDR2 YSYEKL. CDR3 coding DNA: TGCGCCAGCAGCCAAGTCCCAGTTACTGGAAACACCATATATTTT. It specifies CASSQVPVTGNTIYF.

On this clone itself: Mismatch with germline at one junction end may stem from a read error. The genes are TRBV28 and TRBJ1-3; D perhaps matches TRBD1 (5 bases). Germline V gives CDR1 MDHEN, CDR2 SYDVKM. The CDR3 extends over 12 amino acids. The CDR3, as DNA: TGCGCTACGGTAGGGGCGGAAAACACCATATATTTT. It encodes CATVGAENTIYF.

The chain has TRBV20-1 and TRBJ1-4; D is possibly TRBD1 (6 bases). Per germline, CDR1 DFQATT and CDR2 SNEGSKA (reference sequence). CDR3 size: 14 residues. Trimming took 3 bases from V and 8 from J, leaving 16 bases between them. In DNA form, the CDR3 reads TGCAGTGCTAGTCAGGGGCAGCGTGGAGAAAAACTGTTTTTT. Encoded protein: CSASQGQRGEKLFF.

The V and J genes are TRBV7-6 and TRBJ2-1, with 9 positions matching TRBD1. There are 13 residues in the CDR3. Losses at the gene ends were 3 bases for V and 9 bases for J; bases not matched to a gene: 3. The germline V gene encodes CDR1 SGHVS and CDR2 FNYEAQ. The CDR3 region is CASSLATGGEQFF. CDR3 DNA sequence: TGTGCCAGCAGCTTGGCGACAGGGGGTGAGCAGTTCTTC.

The rearrangement joins TRBV10-2 to TRBJ1-5; D may be TRBD1 (6 bases). CDR3 size: 14 residues. Germline CDR1 is WSHSY and CDR2 is SAAADI. V lost 4 bases and J 7 bases, leaving 14 bases between the germline ends. The CDR3 DNA reads as TGCGCCAGCAGTGCGGTCAGGGGCATACAGCCCCAGCATTTT. Amino acids: CASSAVRGIQPQHF.

This clone was seen only once. The gene calls are TRBV27 and TRBJ2-3; no definite D call. CDR3 size: 13 residues. V was clipped by 5 bases and J by 6 bases, with 12 bases between them. CDR1 and CDR2 from the germline V gene are MNHEY and SMNVEV (reference sequence). The CDR3 nucleotides are TGTGCCAGCAGTATACTACCCCAGGATACGCAGTATTTT. Its protein product is CASSILPQDTQYF.

The chain employs TRBV14 and TRBJ1-2, with 11 bases matching TRBD1. The CDR3 is 17 residues long. J gave up 2 bases and V 3 bases, and 8 bases lay outside the gene matches. In germline, CDR1 is SGHDN, CDR2 FVKESK. The CDR3 DNA sequence: TGTGCCAGCAGCCACCGGACAGGGGGCCTAACCAACTATGGCTACACCTTC. Translated: CASSHRTGGLTNYGYTF.

This chain joins TRBV4-3 and TRBJ1-3; D is perhaps TRBD1 (5 bases). This CDR3 is 15 amino acids long. Trimming took off 2 bases at V and 1 base at J, with 9 bases between the two ends. Germline CDR1 and CDR2: LGHNA and YSLEER. The CDR3 DNA reads as TGCGCCAGCAGCCAACAGGGTTTATCTGGAAACACCATATATTTT. Translating it yields CASSQQGLSGNTIYF.